Below, 25 T cell receptor beta chains from the same sample are listed, as sequenced in a study of cytomegalovirus exposure and HLA in healthy donors. Both 60 Vbeta primers and 13 Jbeta primers went into the PCR. The method was immunoSEQ multiplex PCR; TCRdb's version includes in-frame clones alone and lacks a portion of them. The table records roughly 100,000 clones, roughly 80% of them present only once. The sequencing input was PBMCs. The receptor set was obtained from a man in his sixties in good health and CMV-seronegative.

This chain uses TRBV10-3 with TRBJ2-5; D is uncertain. V shed 6 bases and J shed 5 bases, with 13 bases lying between them. Germline CDR1 ENHRY, CDR2 SYGVKD. The CDR3 extends over 13 amino acids. The chain's CDR3 is CAISARETETQYF. The CDR3 DNA is TGTGCCATCAGCGCGCGAGAAACGGAGACCCAGTACTTC.

The CDR3 DNA reads as TGTGCCAGCAGTTACGCCGCTAGCGGGGGGAACGAGCAGTACGTC. Protein product: CASSYAASGGNEQYV. J is TRBJ2-7 and V is TRBV6-6; 11 nucleotides line up with TRBD2. After removal of 2 bases from V and 5 bases from J, the junction contained 5 bases not matched to a gene. CDR3 length: 15 residues. CDR1 and CDR2 (germline): MNHNY, SVGAGI (reference sequence).

V gene TRBV7-9 combines with J gene TRBJ2-1; D not resolved. The germline gives CDR1 SEHNR, CDR2 FQNEAQ (reference sequence). V dropped 1 base and J dropped 9 bases, with 10 bases sitting between them. The CDR3 consists of 13 residues. This chain's CDR3 is CASSLVGSGEQFF. Here the CDR3 DNA reads TGTGCCAGCAGCTTAGTGGGCAGTGGTGAGCAGTTCTTC.

The chain couples TRBV4-2 to TRBJ1-6, with TRBD1 matching 8 bases. V lost 0 bases, J lost 7 bases, and 5 bases stayed unmatched. Germline CDR1 LGHNA, CDR2 YNFKEQ. This CDR3 spans 16 amino acids. CDR3 in DNA: TGTGCCAGCAGCCAAGATACCAGGACAGGGAATTCACCCCTCCACTTT. It is translated as CASSQDTRTGNSPLHF.

The chain has TRBV6-1 and TRBJ1-5; D gene unclear. V lost 1 base and J 0 bases, leaving 7 bases between the germline ends. The length of the CDR3 is 15 residues. The germline CDR1 and CDR2 sequences are MNHNS and SASEGT. The CDR3 nucleotides are TGTGCCAGCAGTGAAGGGTTTAGTAGCAATCAGCCCCAGCATTTT. It encodes CASSEGFSSNQPQHF.

The chain couples TRBV30 to TRBJ1-2, with 7 bases fitting TRBD1. V lost 4 bases to trimming and J lost 6 bases; unmatched junction nucleotides: 5. The germline CDR1 and CDR2 sequences are GTSNPN and SVGIG (reference sequence). This CDR3 has 12 amino acids. The CDR3 DNA follows: TGTGCCTGGACCGGGACAGCCAATGGCTACACCTTC. It codes for CAWTGTANGYTF.

The genes are TRBV6-1 and TRBJ2-5, with D perhaps matching TRBD1 (5 bases). The V end was cut by 8 bases, the J end by 7 bases, with 23 bases between. Germline V gene data show CDR1 as MNHNS and CDR2 as SASEGT. The CDR3 covers 15 residues. In DNA, the CDR3 is TGTGCCAGCCGGACGGACACGAGTTTAATTGGGACCCAGTACTTC. This codes for CASRTDTSLIGTQYF.

This clone was seen once. The chain links TRBV7-9 to TRBJ2-2; D is perhaps TRBD1 (6 bases). This CDR3 is built from 14 residues. The germline CDR1 and CDR2 sequences are SEHNR and FQNEAQ (reference sequence). Trimming removed 5 bases from V and 7 bases from J, with 14 bases in between. This CDR3 reads CASSLRGEDGELFF. Here the CDR3 DNA reads TGTGCCAGCAGCCTCAGGGGAGAAGACGGGGAGCTGTTTTTT. Combining the CDR3 with reference TRBV7-9 and TRBJ2-2 gives the whole variable domain DTGVSQNPRHKITKRGQNVTFRCDPISEHNRLYWYRQTLGQGPEFLTYFQNEAQLEKSRLLSDRFSAERPKGSFSTLEIQRTEQGDSAMYLCASSLRGEDGELFFGEGSRLTVL.

The gene calls are TRBV7-9 and TRBJ2-5; the match to TRBD2 covers 9 bases. The CDR3 length is 16 residues. Trimming removed 3 bases from V and 1 base from J; junction bases left unmatched: 6. The germline CDR1 and CDR2 sequences are SEHNR and FQNEAQ (reference sequence). This CDR3 is CASSFSGGGAQETQYF. The CDR3 DNA sequence: TGTGCCAGCAGCTTCAGTGGCGGGGGGGCCCAAGAGACCCAGTACTTC.

The chain couples TRBV29-1 to TRBJ1-2, with TRBD1 identical over 7 bases. Germline V gene data show CDR1 as SQVTM and CDR2 as ANQGSEA. The CDR3 length is 13 residues. V lost 6 bases and J lost 0; bases outside the gene matches: 4. The chain's CDR3 is CSVRTGANYGYTF. The DNA for the CDR3 is TGCAGCGTCCGGACAGGCGCTAACTATGGCTACACCTTC.

The rearrangement uses TRBV6-5 and TRBJ1-5; D is possibly TRBD1 (6 bases). The V end lost 7 bases, the J end lost 3 bases, and 13 bases lay between the germline ends. The V gene's germline CDR1 is MNHEY and CDR2 SVGAGI. This CDR3 spans 14 amino acids. CDR3 DNA sequence: TGTGCCAGCAACCCTTCAGGGGTCAATCAGCCCCAGCATTTT. Its protein is CASNPSGVNQPQHF.

This clone was detected a few times. CDR3 residues: CASSTTRLAGADTQYF. For the CDR3, the DNA is TGTGCCAGCAGTACTACTAGACTAGCGGGGGCCGATACGCAGTATTTT. The chain links TRBV5-4 to TRBJ2-3, with 12 bases that match TRBD2. The CDR3 is 16 amino acids. Germline V gene sequence: CDR1 SGHNT, CDR2 YYREEE (reference sequence). The trim removed 5 bases at V and 6 bases at J, leaving 10 bases unmatched.

This chain links TRBV28 with TRBJ1-1, with 9 bases identical to TRBD1. The J segment lost 5 bases and the V segment lost 4 bases, leaving 8 bases of the junction unmatched. The length of the CDR3 is 15 residues. Germline-derived CDR1 and CDR2 are MDHEN and SYDVKM. The CDR3 region is CASSSSGTGRTEAFF. In DNA form, the CDR3 reads TGTGCCAGCAGTTCTTCAGGGACAGGGCGGACTGAAGCTTTCTTT.

This clone occurred once. The chain joins TRBV7-2 to TRBJ2-7; 14 bases match TRBD2. The CDR3 totals 15 residues. The trim removed 3 bases at V and 5 bases at J, leaving 3 bases unmatched. Germline CDR1 is SGHTA and CDR2 is FQGNSA. In DNA form, the CDR3 reads TGTGCCAGCAGCTTCAGACTAGCGGGGGGGCACGAGCAGTACGTC. Protein product: CASSFRLAGGHEQYV.

This clone was counted once. The chain combines TRBV4-3 with TRBJ1-6; TRBD1 is a possible D gene (6 bases). V lost 3 bases and J lost 14, with 14 bases in between. CDR1 and CDR2 (germline): LGHNA, YSLEER. The CDR3 has 13 residues. CDR3 nucleotides: TGCGCCAGCAGCCAGGACAGATTCTCAGCCCTCCACTTT. The encoded protein is CASSQDRFSALHF.

Notes on this clone: The sample holds other DNA sequences that translate to the same CDR3. The chain carries TRBV7-9 and TRBJ1-1; D uncertain. Germline CDR1 reads SEHNR; CDR2 reads FQNEAQ (reference sequence). Trimming took off 1 base at V and 4 bases at J, with 10 bases between the two ends. The CDR3 runs 14 residues. The CDR3: CASSLEGGGTEAFF. CDR3 DNA: TGTGCCAGCAGCTTAGAGGGAGGTGGCACTGAAGCTTTCTTT.

The chain carries TRBV5-1 and TRBJ2-1; 7 nucleotides line up with TRBD2. V dropped 4 bases and J dropped 3; count of bases not matched to a gene: 10. The CDR3 has 16 amino acids. From germline, CDR1 is SGHRS and CDR2 YFSETQ. For the CDR3, the DNA is TGCGCCAGCAGCACCCCAGAAGCGGGGAACTACAATGAGCAGTTCTTC. It codes for CASSTPEAGNYNEQFF.

The rearrangement links TRBV5-1 to TRBJ1-1; D remains ambiguous. Per the germline V gene, CDR1 is SGHRS and CDR2 is YFSETQ. The CDR3 covers 13 residues. Between the trimmed V and J ends, which lost 2 bases and 3 bases, there was a span of 8 bases. DNA for the CDR3: TGCGCCAGCAGCTTTGCCCTAGACACTGAAGCTTTCTTT. Its translation is CASSFALDTEAFF.

The genes are TRBV10-3 and TRBJ1-2, with D unclear. Germline CDR1 and CDR2: ENHRY and SYGVKD. Trimming shortened V by 8 bases and J by 7 bases, and 14 bases separated the two germline ends. There are 12 residues in the CDR3. The CDR3 reads CAIQSGDFGYTF. The CDR3 nucleotides are TGTGCCATCCAGAGCGGGGATTTTGGCTACACCTTC.

The table lists this clone with a few counts. The V call is TRBV11-2, the J call TRBJ2-2; 8 bases align to TRBD1. The V gene end was trimmed by 6 bases and the J gene end by 3 bases; junction bases not matched to a gene: 9. CDR3 length equals 16 residues. Germline V gene data show CDR1 as SGHAT and CDR2 as FQNNGV. In nucleotides, the CDR3 is TGTGCCAGCAGTTTCGGACAGGGAAGGTACACCGGGGAGCTGTTTTTT. Translated, it gives CASSFGQGRYTGELFF.

In this sample, this clone turned up a few times. The chain uses TRBV6-1 and TRBJ2-7; possible D gene TRBD2, 7 bases. With 2 bases removed from V and 4 bases from J, the gap between germline ends came to 12 bases. Per the germline V gene, CDR1 is MNHNS and CDR2 is SASEGT. The CDR3 length is 14 residues. The CDR3 loop reads CASSERGGPYEQYV. The CDR3, as DNA: TGTGCCAGCAGTGAAAGGGGGGGCCCTTACGAGCAGTACGTC.

This chain links TRBV18 with TRBJ1-2, with D possibly TRBD1 on 5 matching bases. The CDR3 contains 12 residues. Germline-derived CDR1 and CDR2 are KGHSH and LQKENI. Trimming took off 6 bases at V and 2 bases at J, with 7 bases between the two ends. This CDR3 is CASSRQNYGYTF. Here the CDR3 DNA reads TGTGCCAGCTCTAGACAGAACTATGGCTACACCTTC.

The V call is TRBV9, the J call TRBJ2-2; D gene unclear. Germline CDR1 is SGDLS and CDR2 is YYNGEE. V lost 4 bases to trimming and J lost 2 bases, with 3 bases between them. CDR3 length: 12 residues. This chain's CDR3 is CASSPNTGELFF. DNA for the CDR3: TGTGCCAGCAGCCCAAACACCGGGGAGCTGTTTTTT.

This clone was counted a few times. V usage is TRBV6-1 and J usage is TRBJ2-5; no clear D gene. V lost 3 bases, J lost 0 bases, and 11 bases lay in between. Germline values: CDR1 MNHNS, CDR2 SASEGT. This CDR3 is 15 amino acids long. This CDR3 is CASSDLSGYQETQYF. The DNA of the CDR3 is TGTGCCAGCAGTGACCTCTCCGGGTACCAAGAGACCCAGTACTTC.

J is TRBJ1-4 and V is TRBV18; D is uncertain. CDR1 and CDR2 (germline): KGHSH, LQKENI. Trimming pared 3 bases from V and 8 bases from J, leaving 10 bases between. The CDR3 totals 13 residues. The CDR3 is CASSPQNGEKLFF. The CDR3 region has the DNA TGTGCCAGCTCACCCCAAAACGGGGAAAAACTGTTTTTT.